What follows are 27 T cell receptor beta chains derived from one specimen sequenced in a study of identical twins. MiXCR, run by TCRdb on the 5' RACE reads, gives a single entry per CDR3 protein. Of more than 1.5 million distinct CDR3 sequences in the sample, about 32% were seen once. Sample: cord blood. These receptors came from a newborn girl in good health.

This clonotype was seen a few times. J is TRBJ2-1 and V is TRBV2, with D hard to call. Trimming stripped 5 bases from V and 4 bases from J, with 12 bases between. This CDR3 is built from 14 residues. Germline V gives CDR1 SNHLY, CDR2 FYNNEI. CDR3 bases: TGTGCCAGCAGTAGAGAGGATGTTTACAATGAGCAGTTCTTC. Protein: CASSREDVYNEQFF.

This clonotype was seen a handful of times. The rearrangement joins TRBV20-1 to TRBJ2-5; 12 bases align to TRBD2. The V segment lost 3 bases and the J segment 4 bases; nucleotides outside the gene matches: 6. The CDR3 runs 15 residues. Looked up from germline, CDR1 is DFQATT and CDR2 is SNEGSKA (reference sequence). The CDR3, as DNA: TGCAGTGCTAGTGTCTCTAGCGGGGGGGTAGAGACCCAGTACTTC. Its translation is CSASVSSGGVETQYF.

This chain uses TRBV10-3 with TRBJ1-4, with 9 bases identical to TRBD1. The CDR3 consists of 16 residues. J was trimmed by 4 bases and V by 3 bases; bases with no gene match: 6. Germline assignment: CDR1 ENHRY and CDR2 SYGVKD. For the CDR3, the DNA is TGTGCCATCAGTGAACTTCTGGGACAGGGTAATGAAAAACTGTTTTTT. Translated, it gives CAISELLGQGNEKLFF.

The chain recombines TRBV4-1 with TRBJ1-1; 8 bases fit TRBD1. CDR1 is MGHRA, CDR2 YSYEKL, per germline. V gave up 5 bases and J gave up 1 base; unmatched junction bases: 6. The CDR3 loop spans 15 amino acids. CDR3 amino acids: CASSARTGTNTEAFF. The CDR3 DNA is TGCGCCAGCAGCGCTCGGACAGGGACGAACACTGAAGCTTTCTTT.

The chain employs TRBV5-1 and TRBJ2-1; D remains unclear. This CDR3 is 14 amino acids long. Germline loops: CDR1 SGHRS, CDR2 YFSETQ. V gave up 3 bases and J gave up 3 bases, with 10 bases separating them. Here the CDR3 DNA reads TGCGCCAGCAGCTGGTGGACCGGCTACAATGAGCAGTTCTTC. Its protein is CASSWWTGYNEQFF. The whole variable domain, remainder taken from reference TRBV5-1 and TRBJ2-1, is KAGVTQTPRYLIKTRGQQVTLSCSPISGHRSVSWYQQTPGQGLQFLFEYFSETQRNKGNFPGRFSGRQFSNSRSEMNVSTLELGDSALYLCASSWWTGYNEQFFGPGTRLTVL.

The V and J genes are TRBV11-2 and TRBJ2-1, with D possibly called TRBD1 or TRBD2 (5 bases each). The V end lost 3 bases, the J end lost 9 bases, and 21 bases lay between the germline ends. The CDR3 has 16 amino acids. From germline, CDR1 is SGHAT and CDR2 FQNNGV. The CDR3 reads CASSFFRDALVGEQFF. The DNA for the CDR3 is TGTGCCAGCAGCTTCTTCCGGGACGCTCTAGTTGGTGAGCAGTTCTTC.

The genes are TRBV19 and TRBJ1-4; perhaps TRBD1 as D (5 bases). The CDR3 has 17 residues. The germline V gene encodes CDR1 LNHDA and CDR2 SQIVND (reference sequence). Trimming took 7 bases from V and 10 from J, leaving 28 bases between them. DNA of the CDR3: TGTGCCAGTACCCCAAGGGGACGCCCGTTATCCGGGGGAAAACTGTTTTTT. Its protein product is CASTPRGRPLSGGKLFF.

V gene TRBV20-1 combines with J gene TRBJ2-3; 8 positions agree with TRBD2. Trimming took 0 bases from V and 4 from J; bases not matched to a gene: 3. The CDR3 extends over 14 amino acids. CDR1 is DFQATT and CDR2 is SNEGSKA in the germline V gene (reference sequence). CDR3: CSAREGAGADTQYF. The CDR3 nucleotides read TGCAGTGCTAGAGAAGGAGCGGGAGCAGATACGCAGTATTTT.

In its sample, this clonotype was seen a few times. The chain employs TRBV27 and TRBJ2-5; tentative D call: TRBD2 (6 bases). CDR1 is MNHEY and CDR2 is SMNVEV in the germline V gene (reference sequence). V was trimmed by 0 bases and J by 4 bases, leaving 15 bases between them. The CDR3 extends over 16 amino acids. The CDR3 region is CASSLSLALVTETQYF. CDR3 DNA: TGTGCCAGCAGTTTATCCCTAGCGCTAGTCACAGAGACCCAGTACTTC.

The gene calls are TRBV10-1 and TRBJ2-1, with 8 bases aligning to TRBD2. CDR3 size: 17 residues. V lost 3 bases, J lost 5 bases, and 12 bases stayed unmatched. Germline V lookup: CDR1 WNHNN, CDR2 SYGVQD (reference sequence). The CDR3 DNA follows: TGCGCCAGCAGTGATATTCGGGGAGCGGGGGTCCACAATGAGCAGTTCTTC. It is translated as CASSDIRGAGVHNEQFF.

The chain carries TRBV18 and TRBJ2-1, with D tentatively TRBD2 (5 bases). With 3 bases removed from V and 5 bases from J, the gap between germline ends came to 14 bases. The CDR3 spans 15 residues. Germline CDR1 reads KGHSH; CDR2 reads LQKENI. CDR3 DNA sequence: TGTGCCAGCTCACCCGCTAGCTGTGTTCACAATGAGCAGTTCTTC. Protein product: CASSPASCVHNEQFF.

This clonotype appeared a few times. The chain recombines TRBV9 with TRBJ2-3; tentatively, D is TRBD1 (5 bases). V lost 6 bases and J lost 5, with 19 bases in between. The CDR3 loop spans 15 amino acids. In germline, CDR1 is SGDLS, CDR2 YYNGEE. The CDR3 DNA is TGTGCCAGCACCCGGAAGGGCAGGGCCATAGATACGCAGTATTTT. Its translation is CASTRKGRAIDTQYF.

V and J are TRBV29-1 and TRBJ2-1; the D gene is possibly TRBD2 (6 bases). The CDR3 has 15 amino acids. Germline V CDR1 and CDR2: SQVTM, ANQGSEA. Trimming cost V 5 bases and J 2 bases, with 16 bases left between them. The CDR3 is CSVRGRIAAYNEQFF. The CDR3 DNA sequence: TGCAGCGTTCGGGGACGGATAGCGGCCTACAATGAGCAGTTCTTC.

The chain has TRBV6-2 or TRBV6-3 and TRBJ2-7, with TRBD1 matching 8 bases. The CDR3 spans 14 residues. J gave up 0 bases and V 4 bases, and 2 bases lay outside the gene matches. Germline-derived CDR1 and CDR2 are MNHEY and SVGEGT. This CDR3 is CASSSQGASYEQYF. The DNA of the CDR3 is TGTGCCAGCAGTTCCCAGGGGGCCTCCTACGAGCAGTACTTC.

This clonotype has a count of ten or more. The CDR3 sequence is CSVEGGANYEQYF. The CDR3 DNA is TGCAGCGTTGAAGGGGGGGCTAACTACGAGCAGTACTTC. V usage is TRBV29-1 and J usage is TRBJ2-7; tentatively, D is TRBD1 or TRBD2 (6 bases each). V dropped 1 base and J dropped 3 bases, with 10 bases sitting between them. The germline CDR1 and CDR2 sequences are SQVTM and ANQGSEA. This CDR3 region has 13 residues.

This clonotype was counted only a few times. The genes are TRBV6-6 and TRBJ1-2; D may be TRBD1 (5 bases). There are 14 residues in the CDR3. Trimming took 2 bases from V and 4 from J, leaving 11 bases between them. CDR1 is MNHNY and CDR2 is SVGAGI in the germline V gene (reference sequence). CDR3 residues: CASSYEGHGYGYTF. The DNA for the CDR3 is TGTGCCAGCAGTTACGAGGGGCATGGCTATGGCTACACCTTC.

The CDR3: CAWTLRGRAMNTEAFF. The DNA for the CDR3 is TGTGCCTGGACTCTTCGGGGAAGAGCCATGAACACTGAAGCTTTCTTT. The rearrangement links TRBV30 to TRBJ1-1; D is ambiguous. Germline V gene data show CDR1 as GTSNPN and CDR2 as SVGIG (reference sequence). Trimming removed 4 bases at V and 0 bases at J, with 18 bases between. This CDR3 spans 16 amino acids.

The chain combines TRBV7-2 with TRBJ2-1; D is unresolved. Trimming pared 5 bases from V and 5 bases from J, leaving 16 bases between. This CDR3 region has 15 residues. Germline assignment: CDR1 SGHTA and CDR2 FQGNSA. The CDR3 loop reads CASSRDLRSDNEQFF. The CDR3 DNA reads TGTGCCAGCAGCCGAGACCTACGATCGGACAATGAGCAGTTCTTC.

The chain joins TRBV6-6 to TRBJ2-2; 8 bases are a match to TRBD1. The V gene's germline CDR1 is MNHNY and CDR2 SVGAGI (reference sequence). Trimming at V came to 2 bases and at J to 3 bases, leaving 8 bases not matched to a gene. The CDR3 consists of 17 residues. CDR3 sequence: CASSYARDRFYTGELFF. The CDR3 DNA sequence: TGTGCCAGCAGTTACGCCCGGGACAGGTTCTACACCGGGGAGCTGTTTTTT.

The chain links TRBV29-1 to TRBJ1-1; D is perhaps TRBD1 (6 bases). V was trimmed by 4 bases and J by 5 bases, leaving 14 bases between them. This CDR3 has 13 residues. Germline V gene data show CDR1 as SQVTM and CDR2 as ANQGSEA. CDR3 DNA: TGCAGCGTTGGGGGCAGGCAGGGGACTGAAGCTTTCTTT. Translation gives CSVGGRQGTEAFF.

This clonotype has a single count. DNA for the CDR3: TGTGCCAGCAGCAAAAAGCGGACAGAACTAGCGGGCAGGTTCACAGATACGCAGTATTTT. It translates to CASSKKRTELAGRFTDTQYF. The rearrangement links TRBV21-1 to TRBJ2-3; TRBD2 is the table's D call and was not checked against the DNA. TRBV21-1 is given as a pseudogene. This CDR3 region has 20 residues.

V is TRBV10-3 and J is TRBJ1-5, with 7 nucleotides matching TRBD1. J gave up 0 bases and V 2 bases, and 7 bases lay outside the gene matches. Germline V CDR1 and CDR2: ENHRY, SYGVKD. The CDR3 sequence is 17 residues long. The CDR3 protein is CAISENRRGNSNQPQHF. CDR3 nucleotides: TGTGCCATCAGTGAGAATCGCAGGGGGAATAGCAATCAGCCCCAGCATTTT.

Written as DNA, the CDR3 is TGTGCCAGCAGCCAAGAGGACGGAAACTATGGCTACACCTTC. This gives the protein CASSQEDGNYGYTF. The gene calls are TRBV4-2 and TRBJ1-2; D gene uncertain. Germline CDR1 and CDR2: LGHNA and YNFKEQ. V dropped 0 bases and J dropped 2 bases, with 7 bases sitting between them. This CDR3 is 14 amino acids long.

The CDR3 region is CASSLGLGLAASYNEQFF. CDR3 nucleotide sequence: TGTGCCAGCAGCTTAGGCCTTGGGCTAGCGGCCTCCTACAATGAGCAGTTCTTC. V is TRBV11-2 and J is TRBJ2-1; 7 nucleotides align to TRBD2. Germline V gene data show CDR1 as SGHAT and CDR2 as FQNNGV. CDR3 length: 18 residues. Unmatched junction bases numbered 9, after V lost 1 base and J lost 0 bases.

This clonotype was counted a few times. This chain uses TRBV20-1 with TRBJ1-2, with TRBD1 as a possible D gene (5 bases). The CDR3 consists of 11 residues. Trimming left V 6 bases short and J 5 bases short, with 10 bases between. The V gene's germline CDR1 is DFQATT and CDR2 SNEGSKA (reference sequence). In DNA form, the CDR3 reads TGCAGTGCGTTTGGGGGATATGGCTACACCTTC. The encoded protein is CSAFGGYGYTF.

The chain recombines TRBV4-1 with TRBJ2-7, with D possibly being TRBD2 (5 bases). CDR3 size: 17 residues. The germline gives CDR1 MGHRA, CDR2 YSYEKL. V gave up 1 base and J gave up 4 bases, with 20 bases separating them. The DNA for the CDR3 is TGCGCCAGCAGCCAAGTCCTAGATCCGGGGTCCAAATACGAGCAGTACTTC. It is translated as CASSQVLDPGSKYEQYF.

This clonotype was detected only a few times. The V and J genes are TRBV18 and TRBJ2-5; possibly TRBD1 for D (10 bases). Trimming removed 4 bases at V and 11 bases at J, with 23 bases between. The CDR3 has 15 amino acids. Germline CDR1 and CDR2: KGHSH and LQKENI. CDR3 sequence reads: CASSRQGAVAGEQYF. The CDR3 coding sequence is TGTGCCAGCTCACGACAGGGGGCGGTAGCGGGGGAGCAGTACTTC.